The clone carrying this TCR beta chain counts as medium-sized. Its antigen remains unknown. The sample's time point: sample taken at primary tumor resection. Samples came from roughly 75 TRACERx patients with untreated early-stage lung cancer. These data belong to a study of spatial heterogeneity in lung cancer. CDR1 SGHNT and CDR2 YYREEE come from the germline V gene (reference sequence). V was trimmed by 0 bases and J by 7 bases, leaving 10 bases between them. This CDR3 region has 13 residues. Overall study findings and caveats: Counts that tracked tumor mutation counts were those of expanded intratumoral alpha and beta TCRs.

TCRdb ran MiXCR on the 5' RACE reads and lists one entry per CDR3 protein. The sample lists 3,700 or so distinct CDR3 sequences, more than 7% occurring once. This receptor was taken from a male donor with early-stage non-small cell lung cancer. The chain employs TRBV5-4 and TRBJ2-5; possibly TRBD2 for D (5 bases). The sequencing used lung tumor tissue, collected at surgery. The CDR3 region has the DNA TGTGCCAGCAGCTTGGACCGGGATGGGACCCAGTACTTC. This sequence encodes CASSLDRDGTQYF. Variable domain in full (rest from reference TRBV5-4 and TRBJ2-5): ETGVTQSPTHLIKTRGQQVTLRCSSQSGHNTVSWYQQALGQGPQFIFQYYREEENGRGNFPPRFSGLQFPNYSSELNVNALELDDSALYLCASSLDRDGTQYFGPGTRLLVL.